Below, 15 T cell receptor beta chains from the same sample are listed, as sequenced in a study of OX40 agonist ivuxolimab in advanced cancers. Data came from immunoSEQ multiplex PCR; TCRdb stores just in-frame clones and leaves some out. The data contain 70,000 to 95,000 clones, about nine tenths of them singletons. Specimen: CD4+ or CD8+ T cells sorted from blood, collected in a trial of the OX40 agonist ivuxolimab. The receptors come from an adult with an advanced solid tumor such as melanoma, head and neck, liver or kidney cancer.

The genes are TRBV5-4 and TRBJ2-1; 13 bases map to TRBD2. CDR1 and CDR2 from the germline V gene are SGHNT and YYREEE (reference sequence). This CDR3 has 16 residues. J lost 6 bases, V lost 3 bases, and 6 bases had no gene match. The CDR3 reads CASSYKTSGRVNEQFF. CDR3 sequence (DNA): TGTGCCAGCAGCTATAAAACTAGCGGGAGGGTCAATGAGCAGTTCTTC. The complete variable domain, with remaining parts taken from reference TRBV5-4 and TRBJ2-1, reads ETGVTQSPTHLIKTRGQQVTLRCSSQSGHNTVSWYQQALGQGPQFIFQYYREEENGRGNFPPRFSGLQFPNYSSELNVNALELDDSALYLCASSYKTSGRVNEQFFGPGTRLTVL.

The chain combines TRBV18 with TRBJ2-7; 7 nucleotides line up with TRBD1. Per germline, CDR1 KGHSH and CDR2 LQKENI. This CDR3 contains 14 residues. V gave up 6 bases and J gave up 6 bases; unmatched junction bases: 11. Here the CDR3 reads CASSPVGTVAEQYF. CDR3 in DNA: TGTGCCAGCTCTCCCGTCGGGACAGTCGCCGAGCAGTACTTC. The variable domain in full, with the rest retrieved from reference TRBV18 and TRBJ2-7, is NAGVMQNPRHLVRRRGQEARLRCSPMKGHSHVYWYRQLPEEGLKFMVYLQKENIIDESGMPKERFSAEFPKEGPSILRIQQVVRGDSAAYFCASSPVGTVAEQYFGPGTRLTVT.

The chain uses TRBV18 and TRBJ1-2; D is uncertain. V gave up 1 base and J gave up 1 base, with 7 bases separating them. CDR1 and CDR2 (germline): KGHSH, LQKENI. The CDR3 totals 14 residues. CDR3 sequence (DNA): TGTGCCAGCTCACCACAGAGATATAACTATGGCTACACCTTC. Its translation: CASSPQRYNYGYTF.

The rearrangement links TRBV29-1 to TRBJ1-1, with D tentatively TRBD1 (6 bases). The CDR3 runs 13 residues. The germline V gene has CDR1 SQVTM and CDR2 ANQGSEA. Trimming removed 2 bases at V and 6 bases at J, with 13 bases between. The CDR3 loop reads CSVELTGGAEAFF. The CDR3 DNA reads TGCAGCGTTGAACTTACGGGGGGCGCTGAAGCTTTCTTT.

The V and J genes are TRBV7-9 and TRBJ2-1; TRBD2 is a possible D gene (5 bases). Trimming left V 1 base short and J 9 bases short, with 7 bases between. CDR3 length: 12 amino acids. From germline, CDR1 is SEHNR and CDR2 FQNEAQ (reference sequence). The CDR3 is CASSLGRSEQFF. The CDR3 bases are TGTGCCAGCAGCTTAGGGAGGAGTGAGCAGTTCTTC.

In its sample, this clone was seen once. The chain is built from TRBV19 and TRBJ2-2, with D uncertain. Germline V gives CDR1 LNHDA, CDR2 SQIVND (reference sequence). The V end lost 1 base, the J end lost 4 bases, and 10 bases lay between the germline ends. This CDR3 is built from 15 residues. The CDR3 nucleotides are TGTGCCAGTAGTATAGTATTACTCCCCACCGGGGAGCTGTTTTTT. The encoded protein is CASSIVLLPTGELFF.

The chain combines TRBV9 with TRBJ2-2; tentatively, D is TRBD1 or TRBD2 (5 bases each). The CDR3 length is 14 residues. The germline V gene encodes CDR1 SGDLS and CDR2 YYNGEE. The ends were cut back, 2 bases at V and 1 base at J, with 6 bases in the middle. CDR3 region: CASSVGVNTGELFF. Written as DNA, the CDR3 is TGTGCCAGCAGCGTGGGGGTGAACACCGGGGAGCTGTTTTTT.

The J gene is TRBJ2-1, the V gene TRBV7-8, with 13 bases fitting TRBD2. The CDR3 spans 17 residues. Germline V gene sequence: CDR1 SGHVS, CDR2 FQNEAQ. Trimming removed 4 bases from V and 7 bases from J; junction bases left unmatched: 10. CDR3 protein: CASSSTRLAGGGNEQFF. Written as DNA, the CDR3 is TGTGCCAGCAGCTCCACCCGACTAGCGGGAGGAGGGAATGAGCAGTTCTTC.

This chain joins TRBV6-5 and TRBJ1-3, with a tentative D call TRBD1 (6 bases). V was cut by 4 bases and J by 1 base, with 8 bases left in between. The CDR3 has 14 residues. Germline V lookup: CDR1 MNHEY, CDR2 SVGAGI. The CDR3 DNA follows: TGTGCCAGCAGTTGGGACATATCTGGAAACACCATATATTTT. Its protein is CASSWDISGNTIYF.

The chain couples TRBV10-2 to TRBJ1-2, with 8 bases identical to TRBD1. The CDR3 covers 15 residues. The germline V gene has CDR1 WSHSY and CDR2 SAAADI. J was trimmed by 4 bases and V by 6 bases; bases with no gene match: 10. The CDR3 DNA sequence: TGCGCCAGCAGCGCAAACCCCGGGACAGGCTATGGCTACACCTTC. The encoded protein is CASSANPGTGYGYTF.

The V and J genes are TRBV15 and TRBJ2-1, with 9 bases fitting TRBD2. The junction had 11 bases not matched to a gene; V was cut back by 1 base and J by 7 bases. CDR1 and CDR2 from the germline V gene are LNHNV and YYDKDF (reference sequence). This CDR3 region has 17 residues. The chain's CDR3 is CATSRGLAGGTRNEQFF. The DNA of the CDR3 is TGTGCCACCAGCAGAGGGCTGGCGGGAGGGACGCGGAATGAGCAGTTCTTC.

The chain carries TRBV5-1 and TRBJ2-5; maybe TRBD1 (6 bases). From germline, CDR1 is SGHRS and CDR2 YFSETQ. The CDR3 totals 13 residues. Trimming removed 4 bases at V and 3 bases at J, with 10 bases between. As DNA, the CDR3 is TGCGCCAGCAGCCCGGGACAAGAAGAGACCCAGTACTTC. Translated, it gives CASSPGQEETQYF.

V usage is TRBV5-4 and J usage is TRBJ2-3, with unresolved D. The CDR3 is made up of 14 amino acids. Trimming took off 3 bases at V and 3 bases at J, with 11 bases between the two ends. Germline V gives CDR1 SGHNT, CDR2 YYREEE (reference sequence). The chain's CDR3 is CASSSRTRTDTQYF. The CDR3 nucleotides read TGTGCCAGCAGCTCTCGGACCCGAACAGATACGCAGTATTTT. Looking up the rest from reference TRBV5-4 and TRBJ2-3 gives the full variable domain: ETGVTQSPTHLIKTRGQQVTLRCSSQSGHNTVSWYQQALGQGPQFIFQYYREEENGRGNFPPRFSGLQFPNYSSELNVNALELDDSALYLCASSSRTRTDTQYFGPGTRLTVL.

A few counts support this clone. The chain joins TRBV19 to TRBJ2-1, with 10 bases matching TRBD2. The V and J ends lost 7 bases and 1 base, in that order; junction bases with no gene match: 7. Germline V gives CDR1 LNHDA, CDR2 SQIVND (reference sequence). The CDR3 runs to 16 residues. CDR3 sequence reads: CASTGTSANSYNEQFF. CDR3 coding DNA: TGTGCCAGTACCGGGACTAGCGCGAATTCCTACAATGAGCAGTTCTTC. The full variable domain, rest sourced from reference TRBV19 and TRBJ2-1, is DGGITQSPKYLFRKEGQNVTLSCEQNLNHDAMYWYRQDPGQGLRLIYYSQIVNDFQKGDIAEGYSVSREKKESFPLTVTSAQKNPTAFYLCASTGTSANSYNEQFFGPGTRLTVL.

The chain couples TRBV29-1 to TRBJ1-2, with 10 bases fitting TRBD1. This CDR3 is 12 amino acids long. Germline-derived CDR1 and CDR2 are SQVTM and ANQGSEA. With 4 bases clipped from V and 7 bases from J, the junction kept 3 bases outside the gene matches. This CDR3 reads CSVGQGAVGYTF. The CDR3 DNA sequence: TGCAGCGTTGGACAGGGGGCCGTTGGCTACACCTTC.